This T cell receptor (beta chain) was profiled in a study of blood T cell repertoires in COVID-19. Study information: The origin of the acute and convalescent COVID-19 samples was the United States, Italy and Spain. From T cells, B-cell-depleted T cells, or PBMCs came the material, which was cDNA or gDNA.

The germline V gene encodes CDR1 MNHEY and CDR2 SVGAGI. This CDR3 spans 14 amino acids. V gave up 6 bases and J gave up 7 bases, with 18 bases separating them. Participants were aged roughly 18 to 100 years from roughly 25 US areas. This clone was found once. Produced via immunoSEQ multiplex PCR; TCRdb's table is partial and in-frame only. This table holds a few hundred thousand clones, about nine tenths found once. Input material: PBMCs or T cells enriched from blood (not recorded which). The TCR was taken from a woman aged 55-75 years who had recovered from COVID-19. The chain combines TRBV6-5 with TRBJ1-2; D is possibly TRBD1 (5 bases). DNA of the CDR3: TGTGCCAGCAGGGGACTGACCGTTGCCGCTGGCTACACCTTC. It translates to CASRGLTVAAGYTF.